This T cell receptor beta chain appears in the sequencing data of a study of Ad26.COV2.S vaccination and SARS-CoV-2 variants. Study overall: Intramuscular Ad26.COV2.S at 5x10^10 or 1x10^11 viral particles.

Using immunoSEQ multiplex PCR, the repertoire was profiled, and TCRdb retains in-frame clones only, with some absent. The sample contains more than 300,000 clones, approximately 86% of which appear only once. Treatment here: over 15 received Ad26.COV2.S at low or high dose, single or two shots; 5 received placebo; per-sample allocation not given. Specimen acquisition occurred on day 63 following the initial vaccine or placebo injection. Vaccination used an Ad26 vector expressing Wuhan-strain SARS-CoV-2 spike. Deletions cut 8 bases from V and 9 bases from J, with 14 bases between. Per germline, CDR1 MNHEY and CDR2 SMNVEV (reference sequence). This CDR3 is 12 amino acids long.

This chain connects TRBV27 to TRBJ2-1; D not resolved. Sequenced here: peripheral blood, sampled in a trial of Ad26.COV2.S vaccine versus placebo. This clonotype was sampled from a person between 18 and 65 years old who received the Ad26.COV2.S COVID-19 vaccine or a placebo. CDR3 DNA sequence: TGTGCCAGCCGCGCCTCAAGGACTGAGCAGTTCTTC. Translating it yields CASRASRTEQFF.